This TCR beta chain emerged from a study of control samples from healthy donors and cancer patients. This CDR3 has 15 amino acids. Germline loops: CDR1 GTSNPN, CDR2 SVGIG (reference sequence). J was trimmed by 5 bases and V by 8 bases; bases with no gene match: 14. Libraries were prepared by immunoSEQ multiplex PCR; TCRdb keeps only in-frame clonotypes and omits some of them. Altogether 90,000 to 130,000 clones are present, about 80% being singletons, with the ten largest covering 6.5%. This receptor was taken from a man between 18 and 29 years old in good health. The sample taken for sequencing was blood. This rearrangement joins TRBV30 to TRBJ2-1; 8 bases agree with TRBD2. The CDR3 DNA reads as TGTGCCGCCCCCCCCACGAGCGGGGGAAACAATGAGCAGTTCTTC. Protein: CAAPPTSGGNNEQFF.